The next 8 T cell receptor beta chains were all read from a single sample in a study of molecular identifiers for immune sequencing clone quantification. Using its own MiXCR run on the PCR reads, TCRdb lists one record per CDR3 protein. The sample yields 79,000 or so distinct CDR3 sequences, approximately 23% seen once. Sequencing input: naive CD8+ T cells from blood, with Jurkat cell RNA spiked in. Described subset: FACS-sorted CD8+CD4-CCR7+CD45RA+ naive T cells. All receptors derive from a human donor in good health. Some libraries in this study had Jurkat cell RNA spiked in.

For this clonotype: A read error may explain this, as a much larger clone is one base away. The chain is built from TRBV9 and TRBJ2-4; TRBD2 matches at 8 bases. Germline V gene lookup returns CDR1 SGDLS and CDR2 YYNGEE. The CDR3 is 15 residues long. For the CDR3, the DNA is TGTGCCAGCAGCGACGACGGACTAGCCAATAACATTCAGTACTTC. It translates to CASSDDGLANNIQYF.

This clonotype has a handful of counts. CDR3 region: CATSDTRDPYNEQFF. The CDR3 bases are TGTGCCACCAGTGATACCCGGGACCCCTACAATGAGCAGTTCTTC. The rearrangement links TRBV24-1 to TRBJ2-1; D could derive from TRBD1 or TRBD2 (5 bases each). Trimming removed 3 bases from V and 2 bases from J, with 10 bases in between. There are 15 residues in the CDR3. From germline, CDR1 is KGHDR and CDR2 SFDVKD.

The chain couples TRBV9 to TRBJ2-3; D is uncertain. The V and J ends lost 1 base and 1 base respectively, with 7 bases between them. Germline loops: CDR1 SGDLS, CDR2 YYNGEE. The CDR3 sequence is 14 residues long. CDR3 loop: CASSVNRGTDTQYF. CDR3 nucleotides: TGTGCCAGCAGCGTAAACAGAGGCACAGATACGCAGTATTTT.

The chain joins TRBV6-2 or TRBV6-3 to TRBJ2-7, with unresolved D. V was pared by 4 bases and J by 1 base, with 8 bases between. The CDR3 runs 13 residues. Germline V CDR1 and CDR2: MNHEY, SVGEGT. The CDR3 coding sequence is TGTGCCAGCAGTTCTGGTGCATCCTACGAGCAGTACTTC. This sequence encodes CASSSGASYEQYF.

Many counts were recorded for this clonotype. The chain links TRBV20-1 to TRBJ1-1; perhaps TRBD1 as D (5 bases). Germline lookup yields CDR1 DFQATT and CDR2 SNEGSKA (reference sequence). Trimming removed 0 bases at V and 1 base at J, with 15 bases between. There are 16 residues in the CDR3. CDR3 protein: CSAREPATDTNTEAFF. CDR3 DNA: TGCAGTGCTAGAGAACCGGCGACAGACACGAACACTGAAGCTTTCTTT.

This clonotype has at least ten counts. Mismatch with germline at one junction end may stem from a read error. The genes are TRBV14 and TRBJ2-3, with D tentatively TRBD2 (6 bases). Germline lookup yields CDR1 SGHDN and CDR2 FVKESK. This CDR3 has 17 residues. For the CDR3, the DNA is TGTGCCAGCAGCCAAGGTATCTCTGGAGGGGCGAAACCCCCCGAACGTTTT. Translated, it gives CASSQGISGGAKPPERF.

Points on this clonotype: This CDR3 fails to terminate in the conserved phenylalanine or tryptophan, so it likely reflects a read error. The chain is built from TRBV19 and TRBJ2-7, with a tentative D call TRBD1 (5 bases). V lost 2 bases and J lost 2, with 13 bases in between. CDR3 length: 15 residues. Germline V gives CDR1 LNHDA, CDR2 SQIVND (reference sequence). In DNA, the CDR3 is TGTGCCAGTAGTATAACTCAGGGCAACGCCTACGAGCAGTACCTC. Translation gives CASSITQGNAYEQYL.

In its sample, this clonotype was seen many times. V gene TRBV12-3 or TRBV12-4 combines with J gene TRBJ1-1, with D hard to call. The CDR3 has 13 residues. The ends were cut back, 8 bases at V and 1 base at J, with 11 bases in the middle. The CDR3 DNA reads as TGTGCCAGCGGTACAACGGGGAACACTGAAGCTTTCTTT. Its translation is CASGTTGNTEAFF.